One T cell receptor beta chain is described in this entry. This entry belongs to a study of blood T cell repertoires in COVID-19. Clones were sequenced by immunoSEQ multiplex PCR, and TCRdb holds only the in-frame ones, with some missing. Of 150,000 or so clones listed, roughly 86% are singletons. CDR3 length equals 14 residues. Germline V CDR1 and CDR2: SGHRS, YFSETQ. Trimming left V 2 bases short and J 0 bases short, with 8 bases between. This TCR was recovered from a man aged 55-75 years with COVID-19, enrolled during active disease. The gene calls are TRBV5-1 and TRBJ1-1; tentative D call: TRBD1 (6 bases). Input material: peripheral blood. This chain's CDR3 is CASSLQGVNTEAFF. For the CDR3, the DNA is TGCGCCAGCAGCTTACAGGGAGTGAACACTGAAGCTTTCTTT.